Below, 15 T cell receptor beta chains from the same sample are listed, as sequenced in a study. MiXCR, applied by TCRdb to the reads, yields one record per CDR3 protein. The sample comprises about 7,100 distinct CDR3 sequences, roughly 32% of which are singletons, and over 20% rests with the top ten. Sequenced material: blood. Source of these receptors: a human donor.

In its sample, this clonotype is medium-sized. The V and J genes are TRBV4-2 and TRBJ2-2, with D perhaps TRBD1 or TRBD2 (6 bases each). This CDR3 has 14 amino acids. Trimming stripped 11 bases from V and 5 bases from J, with 18 bases between. Looked up from germline, CDR1 is LGHNA and CDR2 is YNFKEQ. The CDR3 spells CASRGERETGELFF. The CDR3 nucleotides read TGTGCCTCTAGGGGGGAGAGAGAAACCGGGGAGCTGTTTTTT.

By share, this clonotype counts as medium-sized (0.01 to 0.1%). The chain joins TRBV29-1 to TRBJ1-1; D is unresolved. This CDR3 spans 13 amino acids. Per the germline V gene, CDR1 is SQVTM and CDR2 is ANQGSEA. Trimming pared 3 bases from V and 5 bases from J, leaving 13 bases between. In DNA form, the CDR3 reads TGCAGCGTTGAGAGTGTTCGGGGTACTGAAGCTTTCTTT. Its translation is CSVESVRGTEAFF.

The chain joins TRBV29-1 to TRBJ2-1, with 8 bases that match TRBD1. V shed 6 bases and J 6 bases; nucleotides not matched to a gene: 1. Germline CDR1 SQVTM, CDR2 ANQGSEA. The CDR3 is made up of 11 amino acids. CDR3 nucleotide sequence: TGCAGCGTGGACAGGGCCAATGAGCAGTTCTTC. It codes for CSVDRANEQFF.

This clonotype is labeled as medium-sized. The rearrangement uses TRBV14 and TRBJ1-2, with TRBD1 matching 7 bases. This CDR3 spans 12 amino acids. V trimming: 4 bases; J trimming: 6 bases; junction bases outside the gene matches: 2. Germline CDR1 and CDR2: SGHDN and FVKESK. This CDR3 is CASSLTGDGYTF. The CDR3 DNA sequence: TGTGCCAGCAGCCTTACAGGGGATGGCTACACCTTC.

This clonotype was counted between two and nine times. One end of the junction fails to match germline, which may point to a read error. This chain uses TRBV4-2 with TRBJ2-3, with 8 bases that match TRBD2. Germline loops: CDR1 LGHNA, CDR2 YNFKEQ. The CDR3 runs 18 residues. The CDR3 spells CASCQETSAGLGTDTQYF. CDR3 in DNA: TGTGCCAGCTGCCAAGAGACTAGCGCAGGGCTTGGCACAGATACGCAGTATTTT.

The chain couples TRBV18 to TRBJ2-6, with 8 bases aligning to TRBD2. CDR3 length: 15 amino acids. In germline, CDR1 is KGHSH, CDR2 LQKENI. The junction had 9 bases not matched to a gene; V was cut back by 4 bases and J by 10 bases. The CDR3, as DNA: TGTGCCAGCTCACGTGTCGGACTAGCCAAAAACGTCCTGACTTTC. It encodes CASSRVGLAKNVLTF.

This clonotype is categorized as medium-sized. The V and J genes are TRBV7-3 and TRBJ2-5; D might be TRBD2 (6 bases). The germline CDR1 and CDR2 sequences are SGHTA and FQGTGA. This CDR3 region has 15 residues. The ends were cut back, 2 bases at V and 5 bases at J, with 15 bases in the middle. The CDR3 region is CASSLSPGVRETQYF. The CDR3 DNA is TGTGCCAGCAGCTTATCCCCGGGAGTACGTGAGACCCAGTACTTC.

The rearrangement links TRBV20-1 to TRBJ1-1; the D gene is possibly TRBD1 (5 bases). CDR3 length equals 12 residues. CDR1 is DFQATT and CDR2 is SNEGSKA in the germline V gene (reference sequence). V was shortened by 0 bases and J by 10 bases, with 12 bases between the two germline ends. This CDR3 is CSARDQGRGAFF. The CDR3 nucleotides read TGCAGTGCTAGAGATCAGGGAAGAGGAGCTTTCTTT.

Relative to its sample, this clonotype is medium-sized (0.01 to 0.1%). The V gene is TRBV30, the J gene TRBJ1-2; no reliable D call. Germline V gene lookup returns CDR1 GTSNPN and CDR2 SVGIG (reference sequence). CDR3 length equals 11 residues. The V end was cut by 3 bases, the J end by 13 bases, with 15 bases between. CDR3 protein: CAWRGNTVPTF. In nucleotides, the CDR3 is TGTGCCTGGAGAGGAAATACTGTACCCACCTTC.

Sample share makes this clonotype medium-sized. This rearrangement joins TRBV18 to TRBJ2-3; no reliable D call. The CDR3 spans 13 residues. Trimming took 3 bases from V and 4 from J, leaving 8 bases between them. CDR1 and CDR2 from the germline V gene are KGHSH and LQKENI. The CDR3 DNA reads as TGTGCCAGCTCACCCCGTATCGCAGATACGCAGTATTTT. The encoded protein is CASSPRIADTQYF.

The rearrangement uses TRBV20-1 and TRBJ2-3, with 16 bases that match TRBD2. Germline CDR1 DFQATT, CDR2 SNEGSKA (reference sequence). The CDR3 loop spans 17 amino acids. The V and J ends lost 3 bases and 12 bases, in that order; junction bases with no gene match: 15. CDR3 nucleotides: TGCAGTGCTAGTGGATGGGGACTAGCGGGAGGGACCGGGGATCAGTATTTT. It translates to CSASGWGLAGGTGDQYF.

Within the sample, this clonotype is medium-sized. V and J are TRBV20-1 and TRBJ2-7; either TRBD1 or TRBD2 may fit D (5 bases each). Germline CDR1 reads DFQATT; CDR2 reads SNEGSKA (reference sequence). Trimming removed 0 bases from V and 2 bases from J, with 14 bases in between. The CDR3 consists of 15 residues. The CDR3 coding sequence is TGCAGTGCTAGAGATCGGGGCATCACAGCCTACGAGCAGTACTTC. Translating it yields CSARDRGITAYEQYF.

This clonotype was counted a single time. The V and J genes are TRBV29-1 and TRBJ1-4; D perhaps matches TRBD1 (5 bases). Trimming stripped 0 bases from V and 0 bases from J, with 11 bases between. This CDR3 region has 16 residues. The germline V gene has CDR1 SQVTM and CDR2 ANQGSEA. The CDR3 bases are TGCAGCGTTGAAGATGGGGGTGCCGCAACTAATGAAAAACTGTTTTTT. Its protein product is CSVEDGGAATNEKLFF.

This clonotype is categorized as medium-sized. The chain couples TRBV18 to TRBJ2-1, with TRBD2 identical over 10 bases. CDR1 and CDR2 from the germline V gene are KGHSH and LQKENI. This CDR3 spans 17 amino acids. Trimming at V came to 3 bases and at J to 3 bases, leaving 8 bases not matched to a gene. The DNA for the CDR3 is TGTGCCAGCTCACCTGGAGCGGGAGGGTCCCTCTACAATGAGCAGTTCTTC. This sequence encodes CASSPGAGGSLYNEQFF.

By sample share, this clonotype is medium-sized. The J gene is TRBJ1-1, the V gene TRBV4-2; 10 positions agree with TRBD1. The CDR3 totals 15 residues. Per the germline V gene, CDR1 is LGHNA and CDR2 is YNFKEQ. The V segment lost 4 bases and the J segment 4 bases; nucleotides outside the gene matches: 6. CDR3 sequence: CASSLGTGDSTEAFF. CDR3 nucleotide sequence: TGTGCCAGCAGCCTTGGGACAGGGGATAGCACTGAAGCTTTCTTT.